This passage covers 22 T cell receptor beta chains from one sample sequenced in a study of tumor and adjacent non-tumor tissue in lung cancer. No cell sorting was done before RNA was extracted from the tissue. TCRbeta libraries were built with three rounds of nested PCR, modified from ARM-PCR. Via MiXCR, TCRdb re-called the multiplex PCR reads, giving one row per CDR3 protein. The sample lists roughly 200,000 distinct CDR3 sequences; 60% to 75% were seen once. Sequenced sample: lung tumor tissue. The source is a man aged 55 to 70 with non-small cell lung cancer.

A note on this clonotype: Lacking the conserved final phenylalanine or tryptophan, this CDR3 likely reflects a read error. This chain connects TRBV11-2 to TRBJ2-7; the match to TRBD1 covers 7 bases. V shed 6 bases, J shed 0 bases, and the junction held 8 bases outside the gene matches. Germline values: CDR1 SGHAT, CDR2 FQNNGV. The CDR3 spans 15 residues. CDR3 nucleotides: TGTGCCAGCAGTCCGTCGACAGGGCCCTCCTACGAGCAGTACTTA. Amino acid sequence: CASSPSTGPSYEQYL.

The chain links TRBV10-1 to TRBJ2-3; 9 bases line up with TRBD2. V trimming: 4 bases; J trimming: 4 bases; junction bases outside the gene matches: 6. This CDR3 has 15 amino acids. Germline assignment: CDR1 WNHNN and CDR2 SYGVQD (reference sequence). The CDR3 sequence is CASSVSGSGADTQYF. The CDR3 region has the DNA TGCGCCAGCAGTGTTAGCGGGAGTGGTGCAGATACGCAGTATTTT.

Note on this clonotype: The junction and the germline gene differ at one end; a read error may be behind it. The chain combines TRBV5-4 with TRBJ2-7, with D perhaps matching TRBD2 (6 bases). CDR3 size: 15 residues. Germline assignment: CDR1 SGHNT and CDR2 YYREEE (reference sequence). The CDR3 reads CTSSRARGPDYEQYF. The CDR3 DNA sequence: TGTACCAGCAGCCGAGCGCGGGGTCCTGACTACGAGCAGTACTTC.

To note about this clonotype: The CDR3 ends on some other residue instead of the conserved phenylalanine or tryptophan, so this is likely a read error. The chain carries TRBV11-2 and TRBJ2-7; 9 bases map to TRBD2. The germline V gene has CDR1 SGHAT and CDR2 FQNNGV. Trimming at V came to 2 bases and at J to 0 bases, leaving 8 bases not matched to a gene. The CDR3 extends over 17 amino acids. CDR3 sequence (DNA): TGTGCCAGCAGCTTAATAGTTGGTAGCGGGGGCTCCTACGAGCAGTACCTT. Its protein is CASSLIVGSGGSYEQYL.

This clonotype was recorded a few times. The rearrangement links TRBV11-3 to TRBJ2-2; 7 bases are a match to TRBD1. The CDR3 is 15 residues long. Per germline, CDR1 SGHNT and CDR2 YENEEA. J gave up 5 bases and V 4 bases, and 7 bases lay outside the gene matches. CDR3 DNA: TGTGCCAGCAGCTCACAGGGGAGTGGGACCGGGGAGCTGTTTTTT. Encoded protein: CASSSQGSGTGELFF.

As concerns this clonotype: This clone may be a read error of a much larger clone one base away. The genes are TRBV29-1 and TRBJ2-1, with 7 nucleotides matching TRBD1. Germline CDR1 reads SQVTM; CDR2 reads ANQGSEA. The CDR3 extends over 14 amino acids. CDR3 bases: TGCAGGGGGCAGACAGGGTCCCGGGGCAATGAGCAGTTCTTC. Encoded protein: CRGQTGSRGNEQFF.

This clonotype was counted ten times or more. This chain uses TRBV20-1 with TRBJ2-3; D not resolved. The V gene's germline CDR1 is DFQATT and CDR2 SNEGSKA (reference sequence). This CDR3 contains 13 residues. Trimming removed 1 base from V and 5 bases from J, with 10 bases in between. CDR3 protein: CSARGYFGDTQYF. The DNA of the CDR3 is TGCAGTGCTAGAGGGTACTTTGGAGATACGCAGTATTTT.

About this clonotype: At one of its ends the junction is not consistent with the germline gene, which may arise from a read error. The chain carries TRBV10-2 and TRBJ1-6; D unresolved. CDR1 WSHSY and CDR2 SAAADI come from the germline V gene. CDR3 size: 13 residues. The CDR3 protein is CASRGTSNSHLRF. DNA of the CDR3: TGCGCCAGCAGGGGAACGAGTAATTCACACCTCCGCTTT.

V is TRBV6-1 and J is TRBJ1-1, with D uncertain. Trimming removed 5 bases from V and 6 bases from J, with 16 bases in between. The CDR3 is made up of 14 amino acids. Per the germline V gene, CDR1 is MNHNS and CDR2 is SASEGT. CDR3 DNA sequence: TGTGCCAGCAGTTTCGGTTTTTCGAATTCTGAAGCTTTCTTT. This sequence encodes CASSFGFSNSEAFF.

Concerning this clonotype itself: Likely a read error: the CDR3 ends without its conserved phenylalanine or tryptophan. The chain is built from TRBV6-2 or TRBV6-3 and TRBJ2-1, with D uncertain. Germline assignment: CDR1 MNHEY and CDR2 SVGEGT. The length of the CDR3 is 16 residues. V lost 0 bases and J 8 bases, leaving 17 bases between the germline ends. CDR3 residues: CASSYSSGNAVDEQFI. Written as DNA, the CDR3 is TGTGCCAGCAGTTACTCCTCGGGTAATGCAGTCGATGAGCAGTTCATC.

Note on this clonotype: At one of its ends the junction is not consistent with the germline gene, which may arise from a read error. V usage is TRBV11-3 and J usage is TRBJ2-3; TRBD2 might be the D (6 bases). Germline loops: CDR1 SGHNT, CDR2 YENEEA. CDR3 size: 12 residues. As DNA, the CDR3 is TGTGCCGGCAGCGGGCGTCCAGATACGCAGTATTTT. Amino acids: CAGSGRPDTQYF. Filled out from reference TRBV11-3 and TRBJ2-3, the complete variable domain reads EAGVVQSPRYKIIEKKQPVAFWCNPISGHNTLYWYLQNLGQGPELLIRYENEEAVDDSQLPKDRFSAERLKGVDSTLKIQPAELGDSAVYLCAGSGRPDTQYFGPGTRLTVL.

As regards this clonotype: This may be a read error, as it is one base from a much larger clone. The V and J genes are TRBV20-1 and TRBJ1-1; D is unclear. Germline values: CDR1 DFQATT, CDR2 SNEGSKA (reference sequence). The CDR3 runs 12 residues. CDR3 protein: CTSDGENTEAFF. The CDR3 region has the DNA TGCACTTCGGACGGGGAAAACACTGAAGCTTTCTTT.

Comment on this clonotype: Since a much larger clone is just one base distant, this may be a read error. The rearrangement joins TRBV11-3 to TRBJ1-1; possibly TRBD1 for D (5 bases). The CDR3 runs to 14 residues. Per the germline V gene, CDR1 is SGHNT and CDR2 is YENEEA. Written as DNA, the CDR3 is TGTGCCAGCAGCTTAGAGGCGGGGGTCACTGAAGTTTTCTTT. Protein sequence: CASSLEAGVTEVFF.

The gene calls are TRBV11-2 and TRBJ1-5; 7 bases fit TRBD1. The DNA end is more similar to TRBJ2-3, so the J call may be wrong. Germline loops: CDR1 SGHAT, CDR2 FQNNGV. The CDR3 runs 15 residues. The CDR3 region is CANSLGGQSNQSQYF. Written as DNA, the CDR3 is TGTGCCAACAGTTTAGGGGGACAGAGCAATCAGTCCCAGTATTTT.

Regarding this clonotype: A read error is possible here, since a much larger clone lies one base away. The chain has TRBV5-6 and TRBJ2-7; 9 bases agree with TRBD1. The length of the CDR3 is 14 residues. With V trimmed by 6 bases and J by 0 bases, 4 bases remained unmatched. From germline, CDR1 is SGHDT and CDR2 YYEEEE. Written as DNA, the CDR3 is TGTGCCAGCATCTGGACAGGGGTCTCCTACGAGCAGTACTTC. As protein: CASIWTGVSYEQYF.

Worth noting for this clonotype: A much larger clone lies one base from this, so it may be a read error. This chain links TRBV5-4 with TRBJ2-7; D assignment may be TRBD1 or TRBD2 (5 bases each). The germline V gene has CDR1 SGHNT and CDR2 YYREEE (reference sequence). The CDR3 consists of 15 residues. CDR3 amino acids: CASSLDGGGAYVQYF. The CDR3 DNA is TGTGCCAGCAGCCTGGACGGTGGGGGTGCCTACGTGCAGTACTTC.

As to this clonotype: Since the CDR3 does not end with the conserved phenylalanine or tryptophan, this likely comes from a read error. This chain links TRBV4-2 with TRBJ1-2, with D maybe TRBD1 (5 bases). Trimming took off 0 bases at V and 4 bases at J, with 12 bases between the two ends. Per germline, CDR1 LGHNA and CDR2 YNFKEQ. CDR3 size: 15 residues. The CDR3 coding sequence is TGTGCCAGCAGCCAAGATTGTCGTGGGGGCTATGGCTACACCTTA. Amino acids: CASSQDCRGGYGYTL.

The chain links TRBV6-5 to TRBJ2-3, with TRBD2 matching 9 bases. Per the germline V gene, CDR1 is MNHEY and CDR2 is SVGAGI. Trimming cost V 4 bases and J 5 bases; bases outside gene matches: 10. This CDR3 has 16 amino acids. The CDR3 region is CASSSPRGGQGDTQYF. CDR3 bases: TGTGCCAGCAGTTCACCGCGGGGGGGCCAGGGAGATACGCAGTATTTT.

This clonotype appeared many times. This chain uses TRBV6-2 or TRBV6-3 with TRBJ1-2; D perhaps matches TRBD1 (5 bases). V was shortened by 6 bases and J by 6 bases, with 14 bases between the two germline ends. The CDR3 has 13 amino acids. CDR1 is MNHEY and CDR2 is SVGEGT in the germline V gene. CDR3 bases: TGTGCCAGCAGCGGGACCACAGAGAATGGCTACACCTTC. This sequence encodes CASSGTTENGYTF.

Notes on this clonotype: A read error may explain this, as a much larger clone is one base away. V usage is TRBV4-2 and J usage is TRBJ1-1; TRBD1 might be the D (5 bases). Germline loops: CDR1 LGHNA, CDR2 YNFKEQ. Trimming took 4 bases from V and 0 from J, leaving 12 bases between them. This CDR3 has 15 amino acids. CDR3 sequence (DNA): TGTGCCAGCAGCCCTCCGGGACGAGTGAACACTGAAGCTTTCTTT. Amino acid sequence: CASSPPGRVNTEAFF.

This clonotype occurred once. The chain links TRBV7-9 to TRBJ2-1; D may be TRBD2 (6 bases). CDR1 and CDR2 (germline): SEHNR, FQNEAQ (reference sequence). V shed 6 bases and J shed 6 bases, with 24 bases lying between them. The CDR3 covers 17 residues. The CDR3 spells CASSPVSELWRGNEQFF. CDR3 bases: TGTGCCAGCAGTCCCGTTTCGGAATTATGGCGGGGCAATGAGCAGTTCTTC.

This CDR3 is CSARGRGWAGGYTF. CDR3 nucleotide sequence: TGCAGTGCTAGGGGCCGAGGATGGGCCGGTGGCTACACCTTC. This chain joins TRBV20-1 and TRBJ1-2, with D hard to call. Germline V lookup: CDR1 DFQATT, CDR2 SNEGSKA (reference sequence). V dropped 3 bases and J dropped 7 bases, with 18 bases sitting between them. This CDR3 is 14 amino acids long.